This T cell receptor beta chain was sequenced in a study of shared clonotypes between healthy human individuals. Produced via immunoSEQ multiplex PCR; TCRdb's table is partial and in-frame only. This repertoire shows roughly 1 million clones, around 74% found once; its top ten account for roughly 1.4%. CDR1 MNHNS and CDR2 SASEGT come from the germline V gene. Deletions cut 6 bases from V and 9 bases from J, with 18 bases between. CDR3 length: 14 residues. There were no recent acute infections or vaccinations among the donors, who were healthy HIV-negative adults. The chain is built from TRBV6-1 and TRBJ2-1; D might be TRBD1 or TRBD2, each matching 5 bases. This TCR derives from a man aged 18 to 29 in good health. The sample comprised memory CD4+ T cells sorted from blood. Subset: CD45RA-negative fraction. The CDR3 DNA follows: TGTGCCAGCAGACTAGACTTGACCGGGACTGAGCAGTTCTTC. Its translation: CASRLDLTGTEQFF.